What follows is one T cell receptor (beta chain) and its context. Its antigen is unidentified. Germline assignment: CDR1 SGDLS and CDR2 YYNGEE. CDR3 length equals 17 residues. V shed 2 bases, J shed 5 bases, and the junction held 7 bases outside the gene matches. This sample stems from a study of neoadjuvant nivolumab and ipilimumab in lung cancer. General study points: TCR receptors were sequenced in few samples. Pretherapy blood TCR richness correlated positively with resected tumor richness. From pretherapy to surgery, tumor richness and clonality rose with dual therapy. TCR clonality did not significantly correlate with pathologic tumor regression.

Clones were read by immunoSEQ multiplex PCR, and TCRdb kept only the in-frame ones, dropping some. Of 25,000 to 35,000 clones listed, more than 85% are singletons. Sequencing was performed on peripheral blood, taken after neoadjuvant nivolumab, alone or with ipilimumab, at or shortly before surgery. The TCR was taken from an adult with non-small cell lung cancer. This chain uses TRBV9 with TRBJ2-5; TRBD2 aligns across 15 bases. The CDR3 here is CASSVTGLAGGGETQYF. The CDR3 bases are TGTGCCAGCAGCGTTACGGGACTAGCGGGAGGAGGGGAGACCCAGTACTTC.